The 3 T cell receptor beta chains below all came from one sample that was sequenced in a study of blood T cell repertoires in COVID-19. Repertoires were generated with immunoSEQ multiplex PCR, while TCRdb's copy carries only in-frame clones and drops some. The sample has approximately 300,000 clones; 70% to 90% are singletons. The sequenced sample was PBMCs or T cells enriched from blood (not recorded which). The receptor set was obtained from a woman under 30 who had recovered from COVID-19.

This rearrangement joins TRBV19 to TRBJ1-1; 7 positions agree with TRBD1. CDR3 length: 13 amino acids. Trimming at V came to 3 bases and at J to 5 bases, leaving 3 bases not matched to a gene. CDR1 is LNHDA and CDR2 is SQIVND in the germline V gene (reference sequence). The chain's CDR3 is CASSIQQGTEAFF. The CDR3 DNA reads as TGTGCCAGTAGTATCCAACAGGGGACTGAAGCTTTCTTT.

CDR3 residues: CASSLTPGERAYEQYF. The DNA of the CDR3 is TGCGCCAGCAGCTTAACTCCAGGGGAGAGGGCCTACGAGCAGTACTTC. The gene calls are TRBV5-1 and TRBJ2-7, with D possibly being TRBD1 (6 bases). The CDR3 has 16 residues. V was cut by 2 bases and J by 2 bases, with 17 bases left in between. Germline-derived CDR1 and CDR2 are SGHRS and YFSETQ.

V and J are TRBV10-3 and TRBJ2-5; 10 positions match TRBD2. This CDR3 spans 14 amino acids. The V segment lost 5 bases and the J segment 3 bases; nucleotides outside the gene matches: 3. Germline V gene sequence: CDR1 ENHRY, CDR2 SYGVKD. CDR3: CAISTSGTEETQYF. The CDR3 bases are TGTGCCATCAGTACTAGCGGGACAGAAGAGACCCAGTACTTC.